The 11 T cell receptor beta chains given below trace back to one sample, sequenced in a study of Ad26.COV2.S vaccination and SARS-CoV-2 variants. Treatment in this sample: over 15 received Ad26.COV2.S at low or high dose, single or two shots; about five received placebo; per-sample allocation not given. Repertoires come from day 63 after the first vaccine or placebo injection. This table comes from immunoSEQ multiplex PCR, and its TCRdb copy is limited to in-frame clones, with some not included. The top ten clones hold over 1.3% of a sample with roughly 680,000 clones, around 89% of them seen once. This specimen consisted of peripheral blood, obtained in a trial of Ad26.COV2.S vaccine versus placebo. The receptors come from a person between 18 and 59 years old who received the Ad26.COV2.S COVID-19 vaccine or a placebo.

This chain joins TRBV5-1 and TRBJ2-5; the match to TRBD2 covers 8 bases. The CDR3 totals 16 residues. J was trimmed by 1 base and V by 6 bases; bases with no gene match: 11. Germline V gene data show CDR1 as SGHRS and CDR2 as YFSETQ. CDR3 in DNA: TGCGCCAGCACCTTTCGACCTGCGGGAGGCCAAGAGACCCAGTACTTC. It yields the protein CASTFRPAGGQETQYF.

The chain employs TRBV6-5 and TRBJ1-4, with D uncertain. Germline values: CDR1 MNHEY, CDR2 SVGAGI. The CDR3 length is 15 residues. Trimming pared 6 bases from V and 3 bases from J, leaving 14 bases between. The CDR3 DNA sequence: TGTGCCAGCAGCCGCCTGGGGTGGGCTAATGAAAAACTGTTTTTT. Translation: CASSRLGWANEKLFF.

The chain recombines TRBV7-6 with TRBJ1-6, with 11 bases aligning to TRBD1. The CDR3 has 15 residues. Trimming took 5 bases from V and 9 from J; bases not matched to a gene: 6. The germline V gene has CDR1 SGHVS and CDR2 FNYEAQ. CDR3 sequence: CASSAGTGGGSPLHF. In nucleotides, the CDR3 is TGTGCCAGCAGCGCCGGGACAGGGGGAGGTTCACCCCTCCACTTT.

This clone was observed once. V usage is TRBV29-1 and J usage is TRBJ1-3; 7 bases agree with TRBD1. With V trimmed by 0 bases and J by 4 bases, 0 bases remained unmatched. The germline V gene encodes CDR1 SQVTM and CDR2 ANQGSEA. The CDR3 runs to 13 residues. CDR3 amino acids: CSVEEDRGNTIYF. CDR3 nucleotide sequence: TGCAGCGTTGAAGAGGACAGGGGAAACACCATATATTTT.

This chain joins TRBV14 and TRBJ2-3, with TRBD2 identical over 11 bases. The germline gives CDR1 SGHDN, CDR2 FVKESK. The ends lost 4 bases at V and 7 bases at J; junction bases unmatched: 7. The CDR3 covers 15 residues. CDR3 DNA sequence: TGTGCCAGCAGCCTTCTAGCGGGAGGCCTCAATACGCAGTATTTT. Protein sequence: CASSLLAGGLNTQYF.

This chain joins TRBV7-6 and TRBJ2-7, with TRBD1 identical over 9 bases. The CDR3 has 16 amino acids. The germline V gene has CDR1 SGHVS and CDR2 FNYEAQ. Trimming at V came to 1 base and at J to 3 bases, leaving 7 bases not matched to a gene. CDR3 DNA: TGTGCCAGCAGCTTAGTGGCGACAGGGGGACTCTACGAGCAGTACTTC. Protein: CASSLVATGGLYEQYF.

The rearrangement joins TRBV6-4 to TRBJ1-3, with D perhaps matching TRBD1 (6 bases). CDR1 and CDR2 (germline): MRHNA, SNTAGT. Trimming left V 8 bases short and J 0 bases short, with 17 bases between. This CDR3 contains 16 residues. The CDR3 DNA reads TGTGCCAGCCCAGTGATTCGGACAGCCTCTGGAAACACCATATATTTT. This gives the protein CASPVIRTASGNTIYF.

The rearrangement joins TRBV5-6 to TRBJ1-1; D is ambiguous. V lost 4 bases, J lost 1 base, and 8 bases lay in between. Germline CDR1 SGHDT, CDR2 YYEEEE. The CDR3 length is 13 residues. For the CDR3, the DNA is TGTGCCAGCAGCAGTACAGAGAACACTGAAGCTTTCTTT. Encoded protein: CASSSTENTEAFF.

The chain couples TRBV6-1 to TRBJ2-1; D unresolved. The CDR3 is 13 amino acids. V was trimmed by 3 bases and J by 1 base, leaving 4 bases between them. The germline CDR1 and CDR2 sequences are MNHNS and SASEGT. CDR3 nucleotide sequence: TGTGCCAGCAGTGAGGTGTCCTACAATGAGCAGTTCTTC. As protein: CASSEVSYNEQFF.

The chain uses TRBV18 and TRBJ1-5; TRBD1 agrees at 9 bases. Unmatched junction bases numbered 3, after V lost 3 bases and J lost 3 bases. CDR1 is KGHSH and CDR2 is LQKENI in the germline V gene. This CDR3 is built from 15 residues. CDR3: CASSPGTGFNQPQHF. CDR3 nucleotides: TGTGCCAGCTCACCCGGGACAGGGTTCAATCAGCCCCAGCATTTT.

The chain recombines TRBV7-8 with TRBJ1-6; D ambiguous. The CDR3 extends over 13 amino acids. Germline CDR1 SGHVS, CDR2 FQNEAQ. Trimming stripped 2 bases from V and 16 bases from J, with 15 bases between. The CDR3 protein is CASSLSSETYLHF. The CDR3 nucleotides are TGTGCCAGCAGCTTAAGTTCCGAGACCTATCTCCACTTT. Looking up the rest from reference TRBV7-8 and TRBJ1-6 gives the full variable domain: GAGVSQSPRYKVAKRGQDVALRCDPISGHVSLFWYQQALGQGPEFLTYFQNEAQLDKSGLPSDRFFAERPEGSVSTLKIQRTQQEDSAVYLCASSLSSETYLHFGNGTRLTVT.